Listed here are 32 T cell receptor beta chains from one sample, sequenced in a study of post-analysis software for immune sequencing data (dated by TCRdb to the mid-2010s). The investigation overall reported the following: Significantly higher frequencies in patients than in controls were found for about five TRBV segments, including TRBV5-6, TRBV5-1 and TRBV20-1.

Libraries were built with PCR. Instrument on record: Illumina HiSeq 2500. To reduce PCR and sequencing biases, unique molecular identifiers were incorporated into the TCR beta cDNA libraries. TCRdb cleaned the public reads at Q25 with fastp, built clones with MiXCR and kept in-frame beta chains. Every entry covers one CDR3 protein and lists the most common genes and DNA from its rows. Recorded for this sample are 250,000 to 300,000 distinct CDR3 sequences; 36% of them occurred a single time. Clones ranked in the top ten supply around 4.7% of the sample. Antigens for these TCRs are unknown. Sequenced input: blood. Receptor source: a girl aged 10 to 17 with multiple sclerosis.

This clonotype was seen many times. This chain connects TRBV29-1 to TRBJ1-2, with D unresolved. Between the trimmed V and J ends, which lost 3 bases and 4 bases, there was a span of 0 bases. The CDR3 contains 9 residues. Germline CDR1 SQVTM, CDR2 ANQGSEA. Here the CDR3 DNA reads TGCAGCGTTGACTATGGCTACACCTTC. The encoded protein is CSVDYGYTF.

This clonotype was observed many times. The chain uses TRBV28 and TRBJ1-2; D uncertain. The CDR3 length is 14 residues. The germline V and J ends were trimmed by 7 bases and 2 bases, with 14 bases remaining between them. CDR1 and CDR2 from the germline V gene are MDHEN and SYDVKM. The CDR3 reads CASTTTGHNYGYTF. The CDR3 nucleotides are TGTGCCAGCACCACCACCGGGCACAACTATGGCTACACCTTC.

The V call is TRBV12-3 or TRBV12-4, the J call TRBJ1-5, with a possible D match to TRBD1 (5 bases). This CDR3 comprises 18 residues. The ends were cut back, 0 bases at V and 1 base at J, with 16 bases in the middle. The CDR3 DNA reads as TGTGCCAGCAGTTTAGCAACGGCAGGGAGCGGCAGCAATCAGCCCCAGCATTTT. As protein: CASSLATAGSGSNQPQHF.

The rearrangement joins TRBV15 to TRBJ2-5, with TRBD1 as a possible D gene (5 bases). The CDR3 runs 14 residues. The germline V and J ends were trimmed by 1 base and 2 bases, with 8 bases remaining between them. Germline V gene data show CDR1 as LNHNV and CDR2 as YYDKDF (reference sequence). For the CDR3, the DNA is TGTGCCACCAGCAGAGCATCAGGGCAAGAGACCCAGTACTTC. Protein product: CATSRASGQETQYF.

The CDR3 coding sequence is TGCGCCAGCAGCCAAGATGGGGGACTAGCGGGAACTGAGCAGTTCTTC. It yields the protein CASSQDGGLAGTEQFF. The chain recombines TRBV4-1 with TRBJ2-1, with TRBD2 matching 13 bases. After removal of 0 bases from V and 9 bases from J, the junction contained 5 bases not matched to a gene. The CDR3 runs 16 residues. The germline V gene encodes CDR1 MGHRA and CDR2 YSYEKL.

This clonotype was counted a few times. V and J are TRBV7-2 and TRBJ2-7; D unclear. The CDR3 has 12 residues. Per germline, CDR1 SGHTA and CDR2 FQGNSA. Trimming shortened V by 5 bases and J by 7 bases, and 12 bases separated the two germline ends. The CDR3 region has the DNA TGTGCCAGCAGCCTAGTAGGGATTGAGCAGTACTTC. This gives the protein CASSLVGIEQYF.

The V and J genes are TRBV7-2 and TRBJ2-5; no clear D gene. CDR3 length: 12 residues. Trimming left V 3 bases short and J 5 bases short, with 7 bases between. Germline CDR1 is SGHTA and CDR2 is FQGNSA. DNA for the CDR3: TGTGCCAGCAGCTTTATTAGCGAGACCCAGTACTTC. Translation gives CASSFISETQYF. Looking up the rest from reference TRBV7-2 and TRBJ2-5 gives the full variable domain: GAGVSQSPSNKVTEKGKDVELRCDPISGHTALYWYRQSLGQGLEFLIYFQGNSAPDKSGLPSDRFSAERTGGSVSTLTIQRTQQEDSAVYLCASSFISETQYFGPGTRLLVL.

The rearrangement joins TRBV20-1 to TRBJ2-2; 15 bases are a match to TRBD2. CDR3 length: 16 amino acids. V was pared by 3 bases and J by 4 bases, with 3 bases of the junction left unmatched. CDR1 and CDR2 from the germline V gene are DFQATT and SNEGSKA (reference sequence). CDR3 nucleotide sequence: TGCAGTGCTAGGGGACTAGCGGGGGGTTTCACCGGGGAGCTGTTTTTT. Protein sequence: CSARGLAGGFTGELFF.

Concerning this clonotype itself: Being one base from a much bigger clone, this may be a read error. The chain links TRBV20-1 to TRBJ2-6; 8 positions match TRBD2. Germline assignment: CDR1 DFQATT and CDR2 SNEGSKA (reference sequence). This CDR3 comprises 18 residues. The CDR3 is CSARPLAGQRSGTNVLTF. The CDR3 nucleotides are TGCAGTGCTAGACCCCTAGCGGGCCAACGCTCTGGGACCAACGTCCTGACTTTC.

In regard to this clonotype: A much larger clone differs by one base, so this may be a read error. The CDR3 spells CASFGQGNSYNEQFF. CDR3 sequence (DNA): TGTGCCAGTTTCGGACAGGGGAATTCCTACAATGAGCAGTTCTTC. The chain employs TRBV27 and TRBJ2-1; 9 bases are shared with TRBD1. The germline gives CDR1 MNHEY, CDR2 SMNVEV (reference sequence). The V and J ends lost 9 bases and 1 base, in that order; junction bases with no gene match: 7. This CDR3 is 15 amino acids long.

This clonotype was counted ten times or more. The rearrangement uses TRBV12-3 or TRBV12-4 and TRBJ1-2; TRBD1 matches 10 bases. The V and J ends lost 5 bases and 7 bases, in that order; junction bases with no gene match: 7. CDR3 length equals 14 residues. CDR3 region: CASSTKGQGGGYTF. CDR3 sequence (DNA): TGTGCCAGCAGTACCAAAGGACAGGGGGGTGGCTACACCTTC.

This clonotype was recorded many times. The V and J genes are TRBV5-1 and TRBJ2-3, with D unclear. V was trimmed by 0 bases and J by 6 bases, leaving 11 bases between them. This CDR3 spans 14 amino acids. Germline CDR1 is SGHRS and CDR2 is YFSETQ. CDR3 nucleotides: TGCGCCAGCAGCTTGGTGGGCAGGTCGGATACGCAGTATTTT. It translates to CASSLVGRSDTQYF. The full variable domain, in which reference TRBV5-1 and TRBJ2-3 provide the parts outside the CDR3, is KAGVTQTPRYLIKTRGQQVTLSCSPISGHRSVSWYQQTPGQGLQFLFEYFSETQRNKGNFPGRFSGRQFSNSRSEMNVSTLELGDSALYLCASSLVGRSDTQYFGPGTRLTVL.

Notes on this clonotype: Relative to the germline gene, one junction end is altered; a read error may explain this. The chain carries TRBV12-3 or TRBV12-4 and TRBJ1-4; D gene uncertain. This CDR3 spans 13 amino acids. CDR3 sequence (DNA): TGTGCCAGCAGTCTTCGGCGGGAGGAAAAACGGTTTTTT. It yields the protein CASSLRREEKRFF.

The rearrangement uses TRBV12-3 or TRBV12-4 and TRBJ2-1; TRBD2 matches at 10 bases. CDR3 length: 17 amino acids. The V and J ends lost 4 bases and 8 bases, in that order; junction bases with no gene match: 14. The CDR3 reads CASSSPRASGSKDEQFF. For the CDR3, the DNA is TGTGCCAGCAGTTCCCCTAGGGCTAGCGGGAGTAAGGATGAGCAGTTCTTC.

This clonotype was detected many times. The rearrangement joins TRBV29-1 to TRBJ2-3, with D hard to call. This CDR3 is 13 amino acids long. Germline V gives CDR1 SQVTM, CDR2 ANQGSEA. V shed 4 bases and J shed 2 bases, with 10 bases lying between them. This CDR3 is CSVVGRNTDTQYF. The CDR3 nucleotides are TGCAGCGTTGTAGGGCGGAACACAGATACGCAGTATTTT.

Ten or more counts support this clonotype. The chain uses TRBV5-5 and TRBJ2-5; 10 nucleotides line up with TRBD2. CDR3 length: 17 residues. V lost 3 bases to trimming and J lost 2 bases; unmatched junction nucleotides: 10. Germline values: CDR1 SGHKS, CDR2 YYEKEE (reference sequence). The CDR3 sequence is CASSSPERGGSQETQYF. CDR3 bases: TGTGCCAGCAGCTCCCCAGAGCGGGGGGGTTCACAAGAGACCCAGTACTTC.

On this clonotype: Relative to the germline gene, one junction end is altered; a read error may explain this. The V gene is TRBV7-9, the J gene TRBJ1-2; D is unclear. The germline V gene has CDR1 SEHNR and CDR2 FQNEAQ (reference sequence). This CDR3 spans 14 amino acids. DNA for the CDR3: TGTGCCTGCAGCTTACCCGCCCAGAACTATGGCTACACCTTT. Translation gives CACSLPAQNYGYTF.

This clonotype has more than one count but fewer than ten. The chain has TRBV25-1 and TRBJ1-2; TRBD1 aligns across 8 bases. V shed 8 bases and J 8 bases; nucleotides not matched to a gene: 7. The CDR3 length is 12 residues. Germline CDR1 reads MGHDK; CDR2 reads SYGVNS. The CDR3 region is CASSQGAQGYTF. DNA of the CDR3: TGTGCCAGCTCCCAGGGGGCGCAAGGCTACACCTTC.

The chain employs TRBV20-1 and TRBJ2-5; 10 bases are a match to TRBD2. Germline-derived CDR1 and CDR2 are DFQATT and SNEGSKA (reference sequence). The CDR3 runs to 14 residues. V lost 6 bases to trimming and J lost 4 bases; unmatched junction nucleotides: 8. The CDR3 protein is CSANPRTSGETQYF. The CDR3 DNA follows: TGCAGTGCCAACCCCCGGACTAGCGGAGAGACCCAGTACTTC.

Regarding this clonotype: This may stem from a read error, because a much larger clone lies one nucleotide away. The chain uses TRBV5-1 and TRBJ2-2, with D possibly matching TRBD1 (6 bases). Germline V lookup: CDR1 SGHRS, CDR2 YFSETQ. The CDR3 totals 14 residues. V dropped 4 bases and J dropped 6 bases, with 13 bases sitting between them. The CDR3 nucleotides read TGCGCCAGCAGCAACACAGGGATGGCCGGGGAGCTGTTTTTT. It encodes CASSNTGMAGELFF. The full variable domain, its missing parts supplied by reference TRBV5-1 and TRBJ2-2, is KAGVTQTPRYLIKTRGQQVTLSCSPISGHRSVSWYQQTPGQGLQFLFEYFSETQRNKGNFPGRFSGRQFSNSRSEMNVSTLELGDSALYLCASSNTGMAGELFFGEGSRLTVL.

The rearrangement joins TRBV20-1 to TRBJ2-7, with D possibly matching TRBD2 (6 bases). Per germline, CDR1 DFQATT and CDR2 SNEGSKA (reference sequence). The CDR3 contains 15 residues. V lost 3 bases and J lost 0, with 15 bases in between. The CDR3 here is CSASPAAGGSYEQYF. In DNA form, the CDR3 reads TGCAGTGCTAGTCCGGCAGCCGGGGGCTCCTACGAGCAGTACTTC.

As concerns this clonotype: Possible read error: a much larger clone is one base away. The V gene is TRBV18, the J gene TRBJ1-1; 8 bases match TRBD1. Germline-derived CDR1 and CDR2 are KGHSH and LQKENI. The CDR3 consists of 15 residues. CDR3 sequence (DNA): TGTGCCAGCTCCCGGGGGACAGGTTTGAACACTGAAGTTTTCTTT. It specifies CASSRGTGLNTEVFF.

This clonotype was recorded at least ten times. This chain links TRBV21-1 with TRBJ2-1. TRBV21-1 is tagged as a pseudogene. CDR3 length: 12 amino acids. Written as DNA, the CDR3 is TGTGCCAGTCAAGACGGATACAATGAGCAGTTCTTC. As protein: CASQDGYNEQFF.

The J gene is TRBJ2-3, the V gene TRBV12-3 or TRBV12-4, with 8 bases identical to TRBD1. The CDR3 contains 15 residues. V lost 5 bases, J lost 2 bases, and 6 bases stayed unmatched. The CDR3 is CASSPWTGTTDTQYF. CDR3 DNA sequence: TGTGCCAGCAGTCCGTGGACAGGGACCACAGATACGCAGTATTTT.

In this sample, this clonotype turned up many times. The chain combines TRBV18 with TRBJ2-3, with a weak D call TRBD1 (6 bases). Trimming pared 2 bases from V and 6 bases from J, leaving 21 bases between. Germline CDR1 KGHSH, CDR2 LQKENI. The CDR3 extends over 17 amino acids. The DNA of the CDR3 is TGTGCCAGCTCACCATCCCCTCTAAACAGGGACGGGGATACGCAGTATTTT. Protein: CASSPSPLNRDGDTQYF.

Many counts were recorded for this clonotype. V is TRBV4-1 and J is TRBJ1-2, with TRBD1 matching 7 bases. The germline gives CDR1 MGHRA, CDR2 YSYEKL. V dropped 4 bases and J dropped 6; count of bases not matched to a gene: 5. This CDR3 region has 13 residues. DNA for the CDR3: TGCGCCAGCAGCCTGGCCGGGACAGATGGCTACACCTTC. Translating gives CASSLAGTDGYTF.

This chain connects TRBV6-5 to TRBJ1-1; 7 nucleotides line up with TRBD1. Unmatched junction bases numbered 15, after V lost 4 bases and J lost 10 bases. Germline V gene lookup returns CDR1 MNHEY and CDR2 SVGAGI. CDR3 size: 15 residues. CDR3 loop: CASSFSGTEESRAFF. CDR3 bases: TGTGCCAGCAGTTTTTCCGGGACAGAGGAGTCTCGAGCTTTCTTT.

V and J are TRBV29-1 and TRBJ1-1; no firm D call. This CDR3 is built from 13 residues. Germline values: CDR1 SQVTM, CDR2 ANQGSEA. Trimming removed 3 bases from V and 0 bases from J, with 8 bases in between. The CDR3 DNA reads TGCAGCGTTGAGGCAGGCCTGAACACTGAAGCTTTCTTT. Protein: CSVEAGLNTEAFF.

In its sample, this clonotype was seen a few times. This CDR3 is CASSKPITGTQGKLFF. The CDR3 bases are TGTGCCAGCAGCAAACCGATAACAGGGACTCAGGGAAAACTGTTTTTT. This chain joins TRBV21-1 and TRBJ1-4; the D segment call TRBD1 is taken from the table without a DNA check. TRBV21-1 is designated a pseudogene. The CDR3 runs 16 residues.

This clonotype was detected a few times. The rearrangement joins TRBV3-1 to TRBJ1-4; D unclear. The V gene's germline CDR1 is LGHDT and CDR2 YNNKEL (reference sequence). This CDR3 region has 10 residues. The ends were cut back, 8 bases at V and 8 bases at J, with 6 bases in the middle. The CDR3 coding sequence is TGTGCCAGCGGGAGAGAAAAACTGTTTTTT. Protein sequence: CASGREKLFF.

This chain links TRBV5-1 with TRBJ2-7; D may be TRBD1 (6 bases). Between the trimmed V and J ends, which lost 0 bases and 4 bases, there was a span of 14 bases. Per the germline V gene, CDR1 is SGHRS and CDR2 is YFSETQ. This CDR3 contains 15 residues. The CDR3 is CASSLAPGTRYEQYF. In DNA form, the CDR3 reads TGCGCCAGCAGCTTGGCCCCCGGGACAAGGTACGAGCAGTACTTC.

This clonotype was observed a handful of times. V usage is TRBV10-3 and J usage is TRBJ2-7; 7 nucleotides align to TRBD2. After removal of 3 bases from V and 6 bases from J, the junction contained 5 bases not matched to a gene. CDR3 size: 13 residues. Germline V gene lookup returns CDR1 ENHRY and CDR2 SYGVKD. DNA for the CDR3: TGTGCCATCAGTGACGGGACTACCCTCGAGCAGTACTTC. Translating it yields CAISDGTTLEQYF.